Sequencing of this T cell receptor beta chain was carried out in a study of blood T cell repertoires in COVID-19. As for the study in general: Samples of COVID-19 (acute and convalescent) were obtained from the United States, Italy and Spain.

The V gene's germline CDR1 is SGHNT and CDR2 YYREEE (reference sequence). The CDR3 totals 17 residues. The trim removed 1 base at V and 1 base at J, leaving 8 bases unmatched. Produced via immunoSEQ multiplex PCR; TCRdb's table is partial and in-frame only. The data hold about 480,000 clones, with roughly nine tenths observed a single time. Seattle-derived patients entered the study during active infection and were followed longitudinally. This clone has only one observation. The TCR originated in a woman aged 45 to 65 with COVID-19, enrolled during active disease. Sequences were obtained from peripheral blood. The V call is TRBV5-4, the J call TRBJ2-1; 7 bases map to TRBD1. CDR3 loop: CASSLPQGSESYNEQFF. CDR3 DNA: TGTGCCAGCAGCTTGCCACAGGGGTCTGAATCCTACAATGAGCAGTTCTTC.